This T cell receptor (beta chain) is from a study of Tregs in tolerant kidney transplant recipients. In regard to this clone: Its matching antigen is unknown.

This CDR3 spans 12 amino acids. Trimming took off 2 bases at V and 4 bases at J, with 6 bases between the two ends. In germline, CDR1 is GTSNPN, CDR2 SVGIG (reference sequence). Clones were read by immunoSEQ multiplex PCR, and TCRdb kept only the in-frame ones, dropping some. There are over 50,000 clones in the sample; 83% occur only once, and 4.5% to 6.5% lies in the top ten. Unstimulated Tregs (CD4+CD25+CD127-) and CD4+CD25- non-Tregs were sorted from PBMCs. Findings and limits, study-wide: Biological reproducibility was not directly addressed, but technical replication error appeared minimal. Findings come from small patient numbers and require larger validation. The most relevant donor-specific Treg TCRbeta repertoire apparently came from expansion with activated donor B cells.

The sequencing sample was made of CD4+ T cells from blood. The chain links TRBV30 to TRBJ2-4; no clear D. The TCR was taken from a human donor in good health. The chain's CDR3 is CAWSLRKNIQYF. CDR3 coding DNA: TGTGCCTGGAGTCTCAGGAAAAACATTCAGTACTTC.